These T cell receptor beta chains were read from a single sample in a study of blood T cell repertoires in COVID-19. The table came from immunoSEQ multiplex PCR; TCRdb's copy has only in-frame clones and leaves some out. The sample gives some 180,000 clones, about four fifths of which show up once; approximately 11% is in the top ten. Sequenced: peripheral blood. The source of these receptors is a woman aged 40 to 50 with COVID-19, enrolled during active disease. CDR3s include the opening cysteine and the closing phenylalanine or tryptophan. The order of the fields is V gene, D gene, clone size, J gene, CDR3 DNA, CDR3 protein. D genes are given only for firm matches. Clone size is given for some rows only: seen once, a few or many times, or a class if the clone is expanded.

v_gene: TRBV27; d_gene: TRBD1; abundance: .; j_gene: TRBJ2-3; CDR3nt: TGTGCCACCAGGGGGCGGATTATGGCAGATACGCAGTATTTT; CDR3aa: CATRGRIMADTQYF
v_gene: TRBV9; d_gene: .; abundance: .; j_gene: TRBJ1-4; CDR3nt: TGTGCCAGCAGCGTAGTGGTGGGGCCTAATGAAAAACTGTTTTTT; CDR3aa: CASSVVVGPNEKLFF
v_gene: TRBV7-9; d_gene: .; abundance: .; j_gene: TRBJ2-5; CDR3nt: TGTGCCAGCAGCGTATATGAGGATGGGACCCAGTACTTC; CDR3aa: CASSVYEDGTQYF
v_gene: TRBV4-1; d_gene: .; abundance: .; j_gene: TRBJ1-2; CDR3nt: TGCGCCAGCAGCTTACACAGCCAGGGGGGCTACACCTTC; CDR3aa: CASSLHSQGGYTF
v_gene: TRBV7-3; d_gene: TRBD1; abundance: .; j_gene: TRBJ2-1; CDR3nt: TGTGCCAGCAGCTTAAGGGGGGACAGGGTTAGATTGAACAATGAGCAGTTCTTC; CDR3aa: CASSLRGDRVRLNNEQFF
v_gene: TRBV29-1; d_gene: .; abundance: .; j_gene: TRBJ2-7; CDR3nt: TGCAGCGTTGCCCGACAGGACTACGAGCAGTACTTC; CDR3aa: CSVARQDYEQYF
v_gene: TRBV6-5; d_gene: .; abundance: .; j_gene: TRBJ2-5; CDR3nt: TGTGCCAGCAGTTACCGAGGGCCGGGGGAGACCCAGTACTTC; CDR3aa: CASSYRGPGETQYF
v_gene: TRBV2; d_gene: .; abundance: .; j_gene: TRBJ2-3; CDR3nt: TGTGCCAGCACTTTAGCGGGCACAGATACGCAGTATTTT; CDR3aa: CASTLAGTDTQYF
v_gene: TRBV7-9; d_gene: .; abundance: .; j_gene: TRBJ1-2; CDR3nt: TGTGCCAGCAGCTTACACGGTGTCTCCTATGGCTACACCTTC; CDR3aa: CASSLHGVSYGYTF
v_gene: TRBV7-9; d_gene: .; abundance: .; j_gene: TRBJ1-4; CDR3nt: TGTGCCAGCAGCACCTCGCGGGGTAAAGAAAAACTGTTTTTT; CDR3aa: CASSTSRGKEKLFF
v_gene: TRBV7-9; d_gene: TRBD2; abundance: .; j_gene: TRBJ2-7; CDR3nt: TGTGCCAGCAGCTTAGAGGGGACTAGCGGGATCCCCTACGAGCAGTACTTC; CDR3aa: CASSLEGTSGIPYEQYF
v_gene: TRBV7-9; d_gene: TRBD1; abundance: few; j_gene: TRBJ2-3; CDR3nt: TGTGCCAGCAGCTACAGACAGGGGTTGACAGATACGCAGTATTTT; CDR3aa: CASSYRQGLTDTQYF
v_gene: TRBV7-9; d_gene: .; abundance: few; j_gene: TRBJ2-2; CDR3nt: TGTGCCAGCAGCTTTTCCAGGAACACCGGGGAGCTGTTTTTT; CDR3aa: CASSFSRNTGELFF
v_gene: TRBV30; d_gene: .; abundance: .; j_gene: TRBJ2-1; CDR3nt: TGTGCCTGGACCCTATTCGGGGTCTACAATGAGCAGTTCTTC; CDR3aa: CAWTLFGVYNEQFF
v_gene: TRBV10-3; d_gene: .; abundance: once; j_gene: TRBJ2-4; CDR3nt: TGTGCCATCAGTGAGTCGAGTCTACTAGCCAAAAACATTCAGTACTTC; CDR3aa: CAISESSLLAKNIQYF
v_gene: TRBV18; d_gene: .; abundance: .; j_gene: TRBJ1-1; CDR3nt: TGTGCCAGCTCACCGCATCCAGCGCGGGACACTGAAGCTTTCTTT; CDR3aa: CASSPHPARDTEAFF
v_gene: TRBV19; d_gene: .; abundance: .; j_gene: TRBJ2-1; CDR3nt: TGTGCCAGTAGTATCTGGCGCGGTAGCTCCTACAATGAGCAGTTCTTC; CDR3aa: CASSIWRGSSYNEQFF